The 30 T cell receptor beta chains in this list originate from one sample, sequenced in a study of OX40 agonist ivuxolimab in advanced cancers. Using immunoSEQ multiplex PCR, the repertoire was profiled, and TCRdb retains in-frame clones only, with some absent. Among roughly 66,000 clones listed, about 85% were seen once. The sequences come from CD4+ or CD8+ T cells sorted from blood, collected in a trial of the OX40 agonist ivuxolimab. The receptors come from an adult with an advanced solid tumor such as melanoma, head and neck, liver or kidney cancer.

The chain links TRBV28 to TRBJ2-5, with unresolved D. In germline, CDR1 is MDHEN, CDR2 SYDVKM. There are 13 residues in the CDR3. V lost 5 bases, J lost 5 bases, and 12 bases lay in between. The CDR3 reads CASSPRSRETQYF. The CDR3 DNA is TGTGCCAGCAGTCCGAGAAGTAGGGAGACCCAGTACTTC.

This chain links TRBV30 with TRBJ2-5; D remains ambiguous. Trimming took 0 bases from V and 5 from J, leaving 7 bases between them. Germline CDR1 is GTSNPN and CDR2 is SVGIG (reference sequence). The CDR3 has 12 residues. The CDR3: CAWSVSPETQYF. In DNA, the CDR3 is TGTGCCTGGAGTGTAAGTCCTGAGACCCAGTACTTC.

V gene TRBV11-2 combines with J gene TRBJ2-2, with D possibly matching TRBD2 (6 bases). CDR1 and CDR2 from the germline V gene are SGHAT and FQNNGV. The CDR3 sequence is 15 residues long. V shed 5 bases and J shed 3 bases, with 13 bases lying between them. The CDR3 nucleotides are TGTGCCAGCAGCCTACGTCCGGGAGACACCGGGGAGCTGTTTTTT. Translated: CASSLRPGDTGELFF.

The J gene is TRBJ1-5, the V gene TRBV15; D gene uncertain. Trimming removed 1 base at V and 3 bases at J, with 10 bases between. CDR3 length: 15 amino acids. Germline V lookup: CDR1 LNHNV, CDR2 YYDKDF (reference sequence). The CDR3 reads CATSRADRVNQPQHF. CDR3 nucleotides: TGTGCCACCAGCAGAGCGGACCGGGTCAATCAGCCCCAGCATTTT.

This clone was counted a single time. The genes are TRBV15 and TRBJ2-1; TRBD1 matches at 7 bases. CDR3 length: 19 residues. In germline, CDR1 is LNHNV, CDR2 YYDKDF (reference sequence). V shed 0 bases, J shed 0 bases, and the junction held 11 bases outside the gene matches. CDR3 sequence: CATSRDYSSGQSSYNEQFF. The CDR3 region has the DNA TGTGCCACCAGCAGAGACTACTCCTCGGGACAGAGCTCCTACAATGAGCAGTTCTTC. Full variable domain (remainder filled in from reference TRBV15 and TRBJ2-1): DAMVIQNPRYQVTQFGKPVTLSCSQTLNHNVMYWYQQKSSQAPKLLFHYYDKDFNNEADTPDNFQSRRPNTSFCFLDIRSPGLGDTAMYLCATSRDYSSGQSSYNEQFFGPGTRLTVL.

The chain has TRBV5-1 and TRBJ2-1; the match to TRBD1 covers 10 bases. In germline, CDR1 is SGHRS, CDR2 YFSETQ. Trimming took 7 bases from V and 5 from J; bases not matched to a gene: 18. This CDR3 is 18 amino acids long. The CDR3 nucleotides read TGCGCCAGCCACCAACGGGCCCTCGGGACAGGGGTAAACAATGAGCAGTTCTTC. Translated: CASHQRALGTGVNNEQFF. The full variable domain, its missing parts supplied by reference TRBV5-1 and TRBJ2-1, is KAGVTQTPRYLIKTRGQQVTLSCSPISGHRSVSWYQQTPGQGLQFLFEYFSETQRNKGNFPGRFSGRQFSNSRSEMNVSTLELGDSALYLCASHQRALGTGVNNEQFFGPGTRLTVL.

This clone was seen a few times. The CDR3 DNA sequence: TGTGCCATCAGTGGCCAGGCCGGGGAGCTGTTTTTT. Protein sequence: CAISGQAGELFF. The genes are TRBV10-3 and TRBJ2-2; D gene unclear. V was shortened by 4 bases and J by 6 bases, with 6 bases between the two germline ends. This CDR3 has 12 amino acids. The germline CDR1 and CDR2 sequences are ENHRY and SYGVKD.

The chain has TRBV6-5 and TRBJ1-2; D unresolved. V lost 4 bases to trimming and J lost 6 bases, with 12 bases between them. The germline V gene encodes CDR1 MNHEY and CDR2 SVGAGI. This CDR3 contains 13 residues. DNA for the CDR3: TGTGCCAGCAGTTCTCGGACCCCGGATGGCTACACCTTC. Residues: CASSSRTPDGYTF.

The rearrangement joins TRBV30 to TRBJ2-6; D call uncertain. The germline gives CDR1 GTSNPN, CDR2 SVGIG (reference sequence). The germline V and J ends were trimmed by 7 bases and 0 bases, with 10 bases remaining between them. This CDR3 has 14 amino acids. The CDR3 reads CAFRRSSGANVLTF. The CDR3 region has the DNA TGTGCCTTCAGACGGTCCTCTGGGGCCAACGTCCTGACTTTC.

This clone was counted once. The gene calls are TRBV5-1 and TRBJ1-1, with D maybe TRBD1 (6 bases). The CDR3 has 14 residues. The ends were cut back, 4 bases at V and 8 bases at J, with 18 bases in the middle. CDR1 is SGHRS and CDR2 is YFSETQ in the germline V gene. Here the CDR3 reads CASSLSPGAREAFF. The CDR3 bases are TGCGCCAGCAGCCTTAGCCCGGGGGCAAGAGAAGCTTTCTTT. The whole variable domain, remainder taken from reference TRBV5-1 and TRBJ1-1, is KAGVTQTPRYLIKTRGQQVTLSCSPISGHRSVSWYQQTPGQGLQFLFEYFSETQRNKGNFPGRFSGRQFSNSRSEMNVSTLELGDSALYLCASSLSPGAREAFFGQGTRLTVV.

The V gene is TRBV14, the J gene TRBJ2-7; a possible D gene is TRBD2 (5 bases). The germline V gene has CDR1 SGHDN and CDR2 FVKESK. CDR3 length equals 14 residues. Trimming removed 2 bases from V and 5 bases from J, with 13 bases in between. The CDR3 DNA is TGTGCCAGCAGCCAACTCATCGGAGGCCACGAGCAGTACTTC. Amino acid sequence: CASSQLIGGHEQYF.

The gene calls are TRBV5-6 and TRBJ1-2; possibly TRBD1 for D (5 bases). Germline CDR1 and CDR2: SGHDT and YYEEEE. The CDR3 has 16 residues. V lost 1 base, J lost 8 bases, and 21 bases lay in between. CDR3 coding DNA: TGTGCCAGCAGCTTGATCGGGGCTAGTGCCCCTCGAGGCTACACCTTC. Residues: CASSLIGASAPRGYTF.

This clone was observed a single time. The CDR3: CATSRGTSTDTQYF. The CDR3, as DNA: TGTGCCACCAGCAGGGGGACTAGCACAGATACGCAGTATTTT. The chain is built from TRBV15 and TRBJ2-3, with a tentative D call TRBD2 (6 bases). From germline, CDR1 is LNHNV and CDR2 YYDKDF (reference sequence). Deletions cut 3 bases from V and 0 bases from J, with 7 bases between. The CDR3 has 14 residues.

The chain is built from TRBV9 and TRBJ2-1; 12 bases map to TRBD2. J was trimmed by 0 bases and V by 1 base; bases with no gene match: 11. This CDR3 comprises 20 residues. CDR1 SGDLS and CDR2 YYNGEE come from the germline V gene. This CDR3 is CASSVTLAGGPRGSYNEQFF. In DNA form, the CDR3 reads TGTGCCAGCAGCGTAACCCTAGCGGGAGGGCCGCGGGGCTCCTACAATGAGCAGTTCTTC.

The chain employs TRBV7-2 and TRBJ2-5; 15 nucleotides match TRBD2. The CDR3 loop spans 17 amino acids. CDR1 and CDR2 from the germline V gene are SGHTA and FQGNSA. Trimming took 5 bases from V and 5 from J; bases not matched to a gene: 9. CDR3 amino acids: CASSPGTSGGPGETQYF. In nucleotides, the CDR3 is TGTGCCAGCAGCCCGGGGACTAGCGGGGGGCCGGGGGAGACCCAGTACTTC.

V usage is TRBV4-3 and J usage is TRBJ2-1; 14 bases fit TRBD2. CDR3 length: 17 amino acids. Germline values: CDR1 LGHNA, CDR2 YSLEER. Germline trimming cut 0 bases from V and 8 bases from J; bases unmatched to any gene: 6. Written as DNA, the CDR3 is TGCGCCAGCAGCCAAGATCTTCGGACTAGCGGGAGGTATGAGCAGTTCTTC. This gives the protein CASSQDLRTSGRYEQFF.

The V call is TRBV6-1, the J call TRBJ1-3, with unresolved D. The V gene lost 7 bases and the J gene lost 0 bases, with 13 bases spanning the gap. The CDR3 has 15 residues. CDR1 and CDR2 from the germline V gene are MNHNS and SASEGT. The CDR3 DNA sequence: TGTGCCAGCATGGTGGTTGGAACCTCTGGAAACACCATATATTTT. Amino acids: CASMVVGTSGNTIYF.

The chain uses TRBV30 and TRBJ2-6; no clear D. V was pared by 1 base and J by 2 bases, with 3 bases between. This CDR3 has 13 amino acids. Germline CDR1 GTSNPN, CDR2 SVGIG (reference sequence). CDR3: CAWSGAGANVLTF. The CDR3 DNA follows: TGTGCCTGGAGTGGGGCTGGGGCCAACGTCCTGACTTTC.

The V call is TRBV6-1, the J call TRBJ2-1; 11 bases line up with TRBD1. Germline CDR1 MNHNS, CDR2 SASEGT. There are 17 residues in the CDR3. V shed 4 bases and J 6 bases; nucleotides not matched to a gene: 11. In DNA form, the CDR3 reads TGTGCCAGCAGTGTTTCCTTGGGGACAGGGGGAGGCAATGAGCAGTTCTTC. Residues: CASSVSLGTGGGNEQFF.

This clone occurred a few times. The chain joins TRBV5-4 to TRBJ2-7; TRBD1 matches at 7 bases. Germline V gives CDR1 SGHNT, CDR2 YYREEE (reference sequence). J gave up 4 bases and V 3 bases, and 10 bases lay outside the gene matches. There are 15 residues in the CDR3. CDR3 region: CASSSHQGVGYEQYF. The CDR3, as DNA: TGTGCCAGCAGCTCTCACCAGGGGGTAGGTTACGAGCAGTACTTC.

The chain combines TRBV7-3 with TRBJ2-1; D remains unclear. This CDR3 has 16 amino acids. Germline values: CDR1 SGHTA, CDR2 FQGTGA. V was cut by 5 bases and J by 0 bases, with 14 bases left in between. CDR3 DNA sequence: TGTGCCAGCAGCCCGGAACGTTATAGCTCCTACAATGAGCAGTTCTTC. It translates to CASSPERYSSYNEQFF.

The chain links TRBV7-2 to TRBJ2-5; TRBD2 matches 9 bases. Germline V gene lookup returns CDR1 SGHTA and CDR2 FQGNSA. The CDR3 spans 15 residues. Unmatched junction bases numbered 8, after V lost 5 bases and J lost 4 bases. The CDR3 DNA reads TGTGCCAGCAGCCAGTCCGGGACTAGCAGAGAGACCCAGTACTTC. This encodes CASSQSGTSRETQYF.

The chain employs TRBV19 and TRBJ2-4; a weak D match, TRBD1 (8 bases). The CDR3 runs 19 residues. With 6 bases removed from V and 1 base from J, the gap between germline ends came to 25 bases. Germline V gene data show CDR1 as LNHDA and CDR2 as SQIVND (reference sequence). The CDR3 DNA follows: TGTGCCAGTAGGCCCGGGACAGGATTCGGGCGGGGGGCCAAAAACATTCAGTACTTC. It translates to CASRPGTGFGRGAKNIQYF.

V is TRBV7-2 and J is TRBJ2-4, with no clear D. The CDR3 is 13 amino acids. CDR1 and CDR2 from the germline V gene are SGHTA and FQGNSA. Trimming cost V 5 bases and J 9 bases, with 14 bases left between them. The CDR3 DNA reads as TGTGCCAGCAGCCCCGGGTCCATGGGCATTCAGTACTTC. Translation: CASSPGSMGIQYF.

V gene TRBV19 combines with J gene TRBJ2-1, with a tentative D call TRBD2 (5 bases). The germline CDR1 and CDR2 sequences are LNHDA and SQIVND (reference sequence). The germline V and J ends were trimmed by 4 bases and 8 bases, with 15 bases remaining between them. The CDR3 covers 14 residues. The CDR3 spells CASSKDSTRDEQFF. CDR3 bases: TGTGCCAGTAGTAAGGACTCCACCCGGGATGAGCAGTTCTTC.

The V call is TRBV5-1, the J call TRBJ1-2, with a possible D match to TRBD1 (6 bases). The CDR3 extends over 17 amino acids. V was clipped by 2 bases and J by 5 bases, with 22 bases between them. Germline CDR1 SGHRS, CDR2 YFSETQ. CDR3 in amino acids: CASSFRGGFVEGYGYTF. Written as DNA, the CDR3 is TGCGCCAGCAGCTTTAGAGGGGGGTTCGTGGAGGGATATGGCTACACCTTC. The full variable domain, rest sourced from reference TRBV5-1 and TRBJ1-2, is KAGVTQTPRYLIKTRGQQVTLSCSPISGHRSVSWYQQTPGQGLQFLFEYFSETQRNKGNFPGRFSGRQFSNSRSEMNVSTLELGDSALYLCASSFRGGFVEGYGYTFGSGTRLTVV.

This clone appeared a single time. The chain carries TRBV29-1 and TRBJ1-2; D might be TRBD1 (6 bases). V dropped 7 bases and J dropped 7 bases, with 16 bases sitting between them. CDR1 is SQVTM and CDR2 is ANQGSEA in the germline V gene. The CDR3 spans 12 residues. The CDR3 bases are TGCAGCGCCCGTGAACAGGGCGGTGGCTACACCTTC. Encoded protein: CSAREQGGGYTF.

The rearrangement joins TRBV6-6 to TRBJ2-3, with TRBD2 matching 10 bases. Losses at the gene ends were 7 bases for V and 3 bases for J; bases not matched to a gene: 4. CDR3 length: 14 residues. Germline V gives CDR1 MNHNY, CDR2 SVGAGI (reference sequence). The CDR3, as DNA: TGTGCCAGCACCGGGACTAGCGAGACAGATACGCAGTATTTT. Encoded protein: CASTGTSETDTQYF.

The table lists this clone with a count of one. This rearrangement joins TRBV27 to TRBJ1-6, with D tentatively TRBD1 (5 bases). This CDR3 has 15 amino acids. The V gene's germline CDR1 is MNHEY and CDR2 SMNVEV (reference sequence). Trimming shortened V by 7 bases and J by 9 bases, and 19 bases separated the two germline ends. As DNA, the CDR3 is TGTGCCAGCACCCTCTGGGGGACTGTAAGTTCACCCCTCCACTTT. Amino acid sequence: CASTLWGTVSSPLHF.

The chain joins TRBV10-2 to TRBJ1-1; D gene ambiguous. This CDR3 region has 13 residues. Germline V CDR1 and CDR2: WSHSY, SAAADI. V lost 2 bases and J 5 bases, leaving 9 bases between the germline ends. The CDR3 spells CASSEGSWTEAFF. Written as DNA, the CDR3 is TGCGCCAGCAGTGAGGGGAGTTGGACTGAAGCTTTCTTT.